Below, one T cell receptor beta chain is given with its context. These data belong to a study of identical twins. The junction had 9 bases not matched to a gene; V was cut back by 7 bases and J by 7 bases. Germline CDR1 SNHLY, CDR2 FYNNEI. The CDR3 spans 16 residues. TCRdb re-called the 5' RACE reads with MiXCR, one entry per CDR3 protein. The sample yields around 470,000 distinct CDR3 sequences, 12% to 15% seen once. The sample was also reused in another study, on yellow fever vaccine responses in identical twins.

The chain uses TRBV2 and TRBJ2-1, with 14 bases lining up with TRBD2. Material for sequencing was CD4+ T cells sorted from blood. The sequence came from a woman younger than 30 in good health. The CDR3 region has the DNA TGTGCCAGCACTCGACTAGCGGGGGGGCCGTTTAATGAGCAGTTCTTC. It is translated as CASTRLAGGPFNEQFF.